These 29 T cell receptor beta chains share one sample of origin, sequenced in a study of immune cell composition in non-small cell lung cancer. Sequencing used immunoSEQ multiplex PCR; TCRdb keeps in-frame clones, though not all of them. The sample shows 4,000 to 5,000 clones, 78% of them seen only once. Sequencing was carried out using lung tumor tissue. These receptors all come from a human donor with non-small cell lung cancer.

The chain uses TRBV5-1 and TRBJ2-5, with 7 bases matching TRBD2. The V and J ends lost 0 bases and 7 bases, in that order; junction bases with no gene match: 3. The length of the CDR3 is 13 residues. Germline V CDR1 and CDR2: SGHRS, YFSETQ. DNA for the CDR3: TGCGCCAGCAGCTTGGCGGTAGCGGGGACCCAGTACTTC. Protein sequence: CASSLAVAGTQYF.

This chain uses TRBV6-6 with TRBJ1-1; tentatively, D is TRBD1 (5 bases). The germline CDR1 and CDR2 sequences are MNHNY and SVGAGI (reference sequence). V was pared by 1 base and J by 5 bases, with 11 bases between. This CDR3 region has 14 residues. The chain's CDR3 is CASSYFTEGTEAFF. CDR3 bases: TGTGCCAGCAGTTACTTTACGGAGGGGACTGAAGCTTTCTTT.

V is TRBV6-5 and J is TRBJ1-1; 7 bases fit TRBD1. Trimming took 7 bases from V and 11 from J; bases not matched to a gene: 7. Germline CDR1 is MNHEY and CDR2 is SVGAGI. The CDR3 runs to 11 residues. As DNA, the CDR3 is TGTGCCAGCATAACCTCAGGGGGGGCTTTCTTT. It codes for CASITSGGAFF.

V and J are TRBV30 and TRBJ1-1, with 8 positions matching TRBD1. From germline, CDR1 is GTSNPN and CDR2 SVGIG (reference sequence). V shed 5 bases and J 1 base; nucleotides not matched to a gene: 0. The CDR3 has 12 residues. In nucleotides, the CDR3 is TGTGCCTGGGGACAGGGGAACACTGAAGCTTTCTTT. Protein sequence: CAWGQGNTEAFF.

This clone was seen a single time. The gene calls are TRBV11-2 and TRBJ1-3; 9 bases map to TRBD1. CDR1 is SGHAT, CDR2 FQNNGV, per germline. After removal of 5 bases from V and 7 bases from J, the junction contained 12 bases not matched to a gene. The CDR3 spans 16 residues. CDR3 in DNA: TGTGCCAGCAGCCTCGACAGGGGGTTTGTGGGGAACACCATATATTTT. Its translation is CASSLDRGFVGNTIYF.

Only one count was recorded for this clone. The rearrangement links TRBV4-3 to TRBJ2-7; D might be TRBD1 (5 bases). Germline CDR1 and CDR2: LGHNA and YSLEER. V lost 0 bases and J lost 0, with 12 bases in between. The CDR3 covers 16 residues. CDR3 coding DNA: TGCGCCAGCAGCCAAGACTATGGCAGGGTCTCCTACGAGCAGTACTTC. Its translation is CASSQDYGRVSYEQYF.

The chain carries TRBV11-2 and TRBJ2-7, with a tentative D call TRBD2 (5 bases). Germline CDR1 is SGHAT and CDR2 is FQNNGV. V lost 5 bases and J 0 bases, leaving 14 bases between the germline ends. This CDR3 comprises 15 residues. The CDR3 reads CASSQEGGNSYEQYF. The CDR3 coding sequence is TGTGCCAGCAGCCAAGAGGGCGGAAACTCCTACGAGCAGTACTTC.

The chain joins TRBV4-3 to TRBJ2-3, with 8 bases lining up with TRBD2. The CDR3 totals 15 residues. J lost 2 bases, V lost 0 bases, and 1 base had no gene match. From germline, CDR1 is LGHNA and CDR2 YSLEER. DNA for the CDR3: TGCGCCAGCAGCCAAGATAGCGGGGCCACAGATACGCAGTATTTT. Protein sequence: CASSQDSGATDTQYF.

This clone was seen a few times. CDR3 residues: CASSRSTGNYGYTF. DNA of the CDR3: TGTGCCAGCAGCCGTTCCACAGGGAACTATGGCTACACCTTC. The V and J genes are TRBV7-2 and TRBJ1-2, with TRBD1 as a possible D gene (6 bases). Germline V gene data show CDR1 as SGHTA and CDR2 as FQGNSA. The CDR3 length is 14 residues. V was pared by 5 bases and J by 2 bases, with 12 bases between.

J is TRBJ2-1 and V is TRBV2; TRBD2 agrees at 9 bases. The V gene's germline CDR1 is SNHLY and CDR2 FYNNEI. Trimming removed 2 bases from V and 3 bases from J; junction bases left unmatched: 2. The CDR3 extends over 15 amino acids. The CDR3 nucleotides are TGTGCCAGCAGTGAACCAGCGGGGGGCTACAATGAGCAGTTCTTC. Its protein is CASSEPAGGYNEQFF.

V and J are TRBV6-5 and TRBJ2-5, with D perhaps matching TRBD1 (5 bases). V was clipped by 2 bases and J by 5 bases, with 18 bases between them. This CDR3 spans 16 amino acids. Germline V gene sequence: CDR1 MNHEY, CDR2 SVGAGI. CDR3 protein: CASSYKVSGRTETQYF. DNA of the CDR3: TGTGCCAGCAGTTACAAGGTCTCAGGGCGGACGGAGACCCAGTACTTC.

The rearrangement uses TRBV9 and TRBJ2-4, with D maybe TRBD2 (5 bases). This CDR3 region has 15 residues. In germline, CDR1 is SGDLS, CDR2 YYNGEE. V dropped 1 base and J dropped 7 bases, with 15 bases sitting between them. The CDR3 here is CASSVTPEEWNIQYF. For the CDR3, the DNA is TGTGCCAGCAGCGTAACCCCGGAGGAATGGAACATTCAGTACTTC.

The chain links TRBV10-3 to TRBJ1-1; D gene unclear. Germline V CDR1 and CDR2: ENHRY, SYGVKD. The V gene lost 0 bases and the J gene lost 1 base, with 9 bases spanning the gap. The CDR3 contains 15 residues. The CDR3 nucleotides are TGTGCCATCAGTGAGTCGGGCACAGCGAACACTGAAGCTTTCTTT. It encodes CAISESGTANTEAFF.

The chain uses TRBV15 and TRBJ2-7; a possible D gene is TRBD1 (7 bases). Per the germline V gene, CDR1 is LNHNV and CDR2 is YYDKDF (reference sequence). V gave up 1 base and J gave up 4 bases, with 17 bases separating them. This CDR3 region has 16 residues. The CDR3 DNA is TGTGCCACCAGCAGAGTGGGGAGGACAGGCGAGTACGAGCAGTACTTC. It yields the protein CATSRVGRTGEYEQYF.

The chain employs TRBV9 and TRBJ2-2; D gene unclear. The V gene's germline CDR1 is SGDLS and CDR2 YYNGEE. Trimming stripped 1 base from V and 4 bases from J, with 8 bases between. The CDR3 spans 14 residues. The CDR3 region is CASSVSPSTGELFF. CDR3 DNA: TGTGCCAGCAGCGTAAGTCCCAGCACCGGGGAGCTGTTTTTT.

The gene calls are TRBV6-5 and TRBJ1-4, with D uncertain. V was cut by 5 bases and J by 4 bases, with 11 bases left in between. This CDR3 region has 14 residues. CDR1 is MNHEY, CDR2 SVGAGI, per germline. The CDR3 here is CASSEGRNNEKLFF. CDR3 in DNA: TGTGCCAGCAGTGAGGGTAGAAATAATGAAAAACTGTTTTTT.

CDR3 in amino acids: CASSVEVRGNEQFF. The CDR3 nucleotides read TGTGCCAGCAGCGTAGAGGTCCGCGGAAATGAGCAGTTCTTC. The chain is built from TRBV9 and TRBJ2-1, with D hard to call. Germline-derived CDR1 and CDR2 are SGDLS and YYNGEE. The CDR3 runs 14 residues. The ends were cut back, 0 bases at V and 7 bases at J, with 11 bases in the middle.

This chain's CDR3 is CASSKDRTHYYNEQFF. The CDR3 DNA is TGTGCCAGCAGCAAAGACAGGACCCATTATTACAATGAGCAGTTCTTC. The rearrangement links TRBV21-1 to TRBJ2-1; TRBD1 is the table's D call and was not checked against the DNA. TRBV21-1 is labeled a pseudogene. The CDR3 runs to 16 residues.

This sequence joins TRBV19 and TRBJ2-2, with TRBD1 as a possible D gene (5 bases). The CDR3 has 16 amino acids. Germline loops: CDR1 LNHDA, CDR2 SQIVND (reference sequence). V lost 1 base, J lost 2 bases, and 11 bases lay in between. The CDR3 DNA reads TGTGCCAGTAGTATAGGGTGGGGCAGTAACACCGGGGAGCTGTTTTTT. As protein: CASSIGWGSNTGELFF.

The chain couples TRBV15 to TRBJ2-5, with TRBD2 matching over 8 bases. This CDR3 spans 20 amino acids. Germline-derived CDR1 and CDR2 are LNHNV and YYDKDF (reference sequence). The ends lost 1 base at V and 2 bases at J; junction bases unmatched: 18. The CDR3 sequence: CATSRAIQIAPQRGQETQYF. The CDR3 nucleotides read TGTGCCACCAGCAGAGCCATCCAAATTGCCCCCCAGCGGGGGCAAGAGACCCAGTACTTC.

This clone was found a few times. The chain carries TRBV11-2 and TRBJ2-7; D possibly corresponds to TRBD1 (5 bases). The germline V gene encodes CDR1 SGHAT and CDR2 FQNNGV. V was pared by 1 base and J by 5 bases, with 9 bases between. There are 13 residues in the CDR3. CDR3 bases: TGTGCCAGCAGCTTAGTGGGGCAGAACGAGCAGTACTTC. Residues: CASSLVGQNEQYF.

The chain links TRBV21-1 to TRBJ2-7; the table names TRBD2, a call not compared with the DNA. TRBV21-1 is annotated as a pseudogene. CDR3 length equals 18 residues. In DNA form, the CDR3 reads TGTGCCAGCAGCAAAGACCGGAGTAATTGTGCGTTAACCTACGAGCAGTACTTC. Translation: CASSKDRSNCALTYEQYF.

V usage is TRBV7-2 and J usage is TRBJ2-1; 7 bases are a match to TRBD2. With 5 bases clipped from V and 3 bases from J, the junction kept 7 bases outside the gene matches. The CDR3 is 15 amino acids. Germline-derived CDR1 and CDR2 are SGHTA and FQGNSA. CDR3: CASSAWGGNYNEQFF. The CDR3 bases are TGTGCCAGCAGCGCTTGGGGGGGAAACTACAATGAGCAGTTCTTC.

The chain employs TRBV2 and TRBJ1-2, with D possibly being TRBD1 (6 bases). V lost 2 bases, J lost 5 bases, and 24 bases lay in between. CDR3 length: 18 amino acids. Germline V gene data show CDR1 as SNHLY and CDR2 as FYNNEI. This CDR3 reads CASSEMGVGQLTLYGYTF. CDR3 sequence (DNA): TGTGCCAGCAGTGAAATGGGGGTGGGACAACTTACCCTTTATGGCTACACCTTC.

This clone was found a few times. J is TRBJ1-1 and V is TRBV19, with D uncertain. The CDR3 contains 13 residues. The germline V gene encodes CDR1 LNHDA and CDR2 SQIVND (reference sequence). V lost 6 bases and J 1 base, leaving 9 bases between the germline ends. As DNA, the CDR3 is TGTGCCAGTAGCCCCCGGGAGAACACTGAAGCTTTCTTT. This encodes CASSPRENTEAFF.

This clone showed up just a few times. The J gene is TRBJ2-1, the V gene TRBV19; 7 nucleotides agree with TRBD1. The J segment lost 2 bases and the V segment lost 6 bases, leaving 4 bases of the junction unmatched. Germline V gene data show CDR1 as LNHDA and CDR2 as SQIVND (reference sequence). The length of the CDR3 is 14 residues. The CDR3 loop reads CASSPGTAYNEQFF. The CDR3, as DNA: TGTGCCAGTAGCCCGGGGACAGCCTACAATGAGCAGTTCTTC.

The chain carries TRBV15 and TRBJ1-2; 7 nucleotides line up with TRBD1. This CDR3 has 17 residues. V lost 3 bases, J lost 3 bases, and 13 bases stayed unmatched. Germline V gives CDR1 LNHNV, CDR2 YYDKDF (reference sequence). CDR3 sequence (DNA): TGTGCCACCAGCAGCACAAAGGGGACGACAGGGCACTATGGCTACACCTTC. As protein: CATSSTKGTTGHYGYTF.

Concerning this clone: The sample carries other DNA sequences with the same CDR3. The chain recombines TRBV19 with TRBJ1-5; D perhaps matches TRBD1 (6 bases). Trimming pared 5 bases from V and 0 bases from J, leaving 11 bases between. From germline, CDR1 is LNHDA and CDR2 SQIVND (reference sequence). The CDR3 runs 15 residues. CDR3 sequence reads: CASSGTYNSNQPQHF. For the CDR3, the DNA is TGTGCCAGTAGTGGGACATACAATAGCAATCAGCCCCAGCATTTT.

The V and J genes are TRBV19 and TRBJ1-3; D gene ambiguous. CDR3 length: 15 residues. Germline values: CDR1 LNHDA, CDR2 SQIVND (reference sequence). V gave up 5 bases and J gave up 0 bases, with 11 bases separating them. CDR3 loop: CASSLQASSGNTIYF. Here the CDR3 DNA reads TGTGCCAGTAGTTTGCAGGCGAGCTCTGGAAACACCATATATTTT.